The 27 T cell receptor beta chains below all came from one sample that was sequenced in a study of cytomegalovirus exposure and HLA in healthy donors. The primer mix had 60 Vbeta and 13 Jbeta primers. Sequencing was performed with immunoSEQ multiplex PCR; in TCRdb, only in-frame clones are kept and a portion is missing. Recorded here are roughly 46,000 clones; the top ten clones represent roughly 1%. The sample taken for sequencing was PBMCs. All receptors derive from a woman aged 40 to 50 in good health and CMV-seronegative.

The chain has TRBV15 and TRBJ2-7, with D possibly TRBD1 on 7 matching bases. CDR3 size: 19 residues. Germline assignment: CDR1 LNHNV and CDR2 YYDKDF (reference sequence). V lost 0 bases and J 2 bases, leaving 23 bases between the germline ends. The CDR3 sequence is CATSRDSGGSRAFTYEQYF. In nucleotides, the CDR3 is TGTGCCACCAGCAGAGATTCAGGGGGGTCCAGGGCCTTTACCTACGAGCAGTACTTC.

The V gene is TRBV4-3, the J gene TRBJ1-5, with 9 bases lining up with TRBD1. Looked up from germline, CDR1 is LGHNA and CDR2 is YSLEER. V dropped 1 base and J dropped 5; count of bases not matched to a gene: 0. The CDR3 has 14 residues. CDR3 coding DNA: TGCGCCAGCAGCCAAGGACAGGGGGATCAGCCCCAGCATTTT. Translated: CASSQGQGDQPQHF.

The chain is built from TRBV6-5 and TRBJ1-2; D is uncertain. Looked up from germline, CDR1 is MNHEY and CDR2 is SVGAGI. The CDR3 contains 14 residues. V gave up 7 bases and J gave up 4 bases, with 16 bases separating them. For the CDR3, the DNA is TGTGCCAGCACCTTAAAGCACGGTGCCTATGGCTACACCTTC. This gives the protein CASTLKHGAYGYTF.

CDR3 sequence reads: CASSPEGATEAFF. The CDR3 DNA is TGTGCCAGCTCACCAGAGGGGGCCACTGAAGCTTTCTTT. The rearrangement uses TRBV18 and TRBJ1-1, with 7 positions matching TRBD1. Germline values: CDR1 KGHSH, CDR2 LQKENI. The trim removed 2 bases at V and 4 bases at J, leaving 1 base unmatched. The length of the CDR3 is 13 residues.

V usage is TRBV7-9 and J usage is TRBJ2-6; 10 nucleotides line up with TRBD1. Trimming took 3 bases from V and 0 from J; bases not matched to a gene: 8. The CDR3 sequence is 19 residues long. Germline values: CDR1 SEHNR, CDR2 FQNEAQ (reference sequence). The DNA for the CDR3 is TGTGCCAGCAGCTTCCGGACAGGGGGACCTGACTCTGGGGCCAACGTCCTGACTTTC. This gives the protein CASSFRTGGPDSGANVLTF.

The chain couples TRBV7-2 to TRBJ2-1, with D maybe TRBD1 (6 bases). Germline assignment: CDR1 SGHTA and CDR2 FQGNSA. The CDR3 is 16 amino acids. Trimming took off 5 bases at V and 4 bases at J, with 18 bases between the two ends. CDR3 loop: CASSPGGQIYYNEQFF. The CDR3 DNA is TGTGCCAGCAGCCCGGGCGGACAGATCTATTACAATGAGCAGTTCTTC.

The chain joins TRBV7-9 to TRBJ1-1; perhaps TRBD1 as D (6 bases). Trimming took off 1 base at V and 1 base at J, with 10 bases between the two ends. Germline CDR1 is SEHNR and CDR2 is FQNEAQ (reference sequence). The CDR3 totals 15 residues. The CDR3 sequence: CASSLGSRGNTEAFF. As DNA, the CDR3 is TGTGCCAGCAGCTTAGGTAGCAGGGGGAACACTGAAGCTTTCTTT.

The chain carries TRBV18 and TRBJ2-1; TRBD2 aligns across 10 bases. There are 17 residues in the CDR3. J lost 0 bases, V lost 8 bases, and 10 bases had no gene match. Germline V CDR1 and CDR2: KGHSH, LQKENI. CDR3 residues: CASASGLAPSSYNEQFF. CDR3 sequence (DNA): TGTGCCAGCGCGTCGGGACTAGCGCCGAGCTCCTACAATGAGCAGTTCTTC.

This chain links TRBV28 with TRBJ2-7; unclear D gene. With 6 bases removed from V and 4 bases from J, the gap between germline ends came to 4 bases. Germline CDR1 MDHEN, CDR2 SYDVKM. The CDR3 contains 10 residues. This chain's CDR3 is CASSRYEQYF. CDR3 DNA: TGTGCCAGCAGCAGGTACGAGCAGTACTTC.

The chain links TRBV7-2 to TRBJ2-3; D is perhaps TRBD2 (6 bases). The CDR3 runs to 15 residues. Trimming stripped 1 base from V and 5 bases from J, with 13 bases between. CDR1 SGHTA and CDR2 FQGNSA come from the germline V gene. The chain's CDR3 is CASSLGGLARDTQYF. CDR3 DNA: TGTGCCAGCAGCTTAGGTGGTCTAGCGAGAGATACGCAGTATTTT.

V gene TRBV15 combines with J gene TRBJ2-7; TRBD2 might be the D (5 bases). V lost 1 base to trimming and J lost 0 bases, with 10 bases between them. The CDR3 contains 15 residues. Looked up from germline, CDR1 is LNHNV and CDR2 is YYDKDF (reference sequence). CDR3 protein: CATSRGPGNSYEQYF. The CDR3 nucleotides read TGTGCCACCAGCAGAGGCCCCGGGAACTCCTACGAGCAGTACTTC.

J is TRBJ2-1 and V is TRBV10-3, with TRBD2 identical over 10 bases. Trimming took 1 base from V and 6 from J; bases not matched to a gene: 6. The CDR3 totals 16 residues. Germline lookup yields CDR1 ENHRY and CDR2 SYGVKD. CDR3 coding DNA: TGTGCCATCAGTGAGTTCAGCGGGAGGGCCCGCAATGAGCAGTTCTTC. It specifies CAISEFSGRARNEQFF.

The chain joins TRBV5-8 to TRBJ2-6; D might be TRBD2 (6 bases). CDR3 size: 17 residues. Germline CDR1 reads SGHTS; CDR2 reads YDEGEE. Trimming stripped 0 bases from V and 4 bases from J, with 14 bases between. The CDR3 reads CASSLGRDFLGANVLTF. CDR3 nucleotide sequence: TGTGCCAGCAGCTTGGGGCGGGACTTTCTCGGGGCCAACGTCCTGACTTTC.

About this clone itself: One junction end disagrees with the germline gene, perhaps due to a read error. This chain connects TRBV7-2 to TRBJ2-3; TRBD2 matches 7 bases. CDR1 and CDR2 from the germline V gene are SGHTA and FQGNSA. The CDR3 sequence is 12 residues long. This CDR3 reads CASSLRQGGHNF. The CDR3 coding sequence is TGTGCCAGCAGCTTACGCCAGGGAGGGCATAATTTT.

The chain links TRBV5-1 to TRBJ2-1; D might be TRBD1 (6 bases). CDR1 and CDR2 (germline): SGHRS, YFSETQ. Trimming took off 0 bases at V and 6 bases at J, with 7 bases between the two ends. The CDR3 runs 13 residues. For the CDR3, the DNA is TGCGCCAGCAGCTTGGGGGACACCAATGAGCAGTTCTTC. It codes for CASSLGDTNEQFF.

V is TRBV28 and J is TRBJ1-2; tentatively, D is TRBD1 (5 bases). Trimming took off 7 bases at V and 3 bases at J, with 15 bases between the two ends. The CDR3 is 14 residues long. CDR1 is MDHEN, CDR2 SYDVKM, per germline. The CDR3 spells CASTSGGYDYGYTF. CDR3 coding DNA: TGTGCCAGCACGTCGGGGGGGTACGACTATGGCTACACCTTC.

The chain uses TRBV6-1 and TRBJ2-7; TRBD1 agrees at 9 bases. Germline CDR1 is MNHNS and CDR2 is SASEGT. This CDR3 is 14 amino acids long. V was pared by 3 bases and J by 1 base, with 1 base of the junction left unmatched. The CDR3: CASSDGTGSYEQYF. Here the CDR3 DNA reads TGTGCCAGCAGTGACGGGACAGGGTCCTACGAGCAGTACTTC.

The chain has TRBV5-1 and TRBJ2-1; 8 bases match TRBD2. Trimming at V came to 3 bases and at J to 0 bases, leaving 2 bases not matched to a gene. The CDR3 spans 15 residues. Germline V gives CDR1 SGHRS, CDR2 YFSETQ. As DNA, the CDR3 is TGCGCCAGCAGCTCTCTAGCGGGCTCCTACAATGAGCAGTTCTTC. Protein product: CASSSLAGSYNEQFF.

V usage is TRBV13 and J usage is TRBJ2-3; TRBD2 agrees at 9 bases. There are 13 residues in the CDR3. V trimming: 6 bases; J trimming: 6 bases; junction bases outside the gene matches: 4. The V gene's germline CDR1 is PRHDT and CDR2 FYEKMQ (reference sequence). For the CDR3, the DNA is TGTGCCAGCAGATACGGACTAGCGGATACGCAGTATTTT. As protein: CASRYGLADTQYF.

V is TRBV15 and J is TRBJ2-3; weak D call: TRBD2 (6 bases). CDR1 and CDR2 from the germline V gene are LNHNV and YYDKDF (reference sequence). CDR3 size: 17 residues. The ends were cut back, 0 bases at V and 4 bases at J, with 17 bases in the middle. CDR3 region: CATSRDPGREVADTQYF. DNA for the CDR3: TGTGCCACCAGCAGAGATCCGGGTAGGGAGGTGGCAGATACGCAGTATTTT.

This chain links TRBV6-1 with TRBJ2-6; weak D call: TRBD2 (6 bases). The ends were cut back, 4 bases at V and 1 base at J, with 14 bases in the middle. Germline loops: CDR1 MNHNS, CDR2 SASEGT. This CDR3 spans 17 amino acids. Written as DNA, the CDR3 is TGTGCCAGCAGTGGGCGGGATCCATTATCTGGGGCCAACGTCCTGACTTTC. This sequence encodes CASSGRDPLSGANVLTF.

Frequency places this clone as medium-sized. This chain uses TRBV18 with TRBJ2-1; 8 bases agree with TRBD2. The junction had 5 bases not matched to a gene; V was cut back by 0 bases and J by 10 bases. Germline lookup yields CDR1 KGHSH and CDR2 LQKENI. This CDR3 contains 14 residues. CDR3 coding DNA: TGTGCCAGCTCACCACCGACGACGGGGGGGGAGCAGTTCTTC. Its protein is CASSPPTTGGEQFF.

According to its frequency, this clone is medium-sized (0.01 to 0.1%). The rearrangement joins TRBV2 to TRBJ2-1, with TRBD2 matching 11 bases. Germline V gene sequence: CDR1 SNHLY, CDR2 FYNNEI. After removal of 6 bases from V and 11 bases from J, the junction contained 9 bases not matched to a gene. This CDR3 spans 14 amino acids. The CDR3 here is CASSYGTSGIQQFF. The CDR3 DNA reads as TGTGCCAGCAGCTATGGGACTAGCGGAATTCAGCAGTTCTTC.

CDR3 residues: CASSSLGGSVTGELFF. The CDR3 nucleotides read TGTGCCAGCAGCTCCCTTGGGGGGAGTGTCACCGGGGAGCTGTTTTTT. The chain is built from TRBV9 and TRBJ2-2; D perhaps matches TRBD2 (6 bases). Trimming took off 4 bases at V and 4 bases at J, with 17 bases between the two ends. The germline gives CDR1 SGDLS, CDR2 YYNGEE. The CDR3 length is 16 residues.

This chain connects TRBV9 to TRBJ2-3, with TRBD2 matching over 9 bases. The length of the CDR3 is 15 residues. V lost 2 bases to trimming and J lost 0 bases; unmatched junction nucleotides: 1. Germline-derived CDR1 and CDR2 are SGDLS and YYNGEE. CDR3 sequence reads: CASSVTSGSTDTQYF. CDR3 in DNA: TGTGCCAGCAGCGTCACTAGCGGGAGCACAGATACGCAGTATTTT. Full variable domain (outside the CDR3, taken from reference TRBV9 and TRBJ2-3): DSGVTQTPKHLITATGQRVTLRCSPRSGDLSVYWYQQSLDQGLQFLIQYYNGEERAKGNILERFSAQQFPDLHSELNLSSLELGDSALYFCASSVTSGSTDTQYFGPGTRLTVL.

On this clone: The junction shows a germline mismatch at one end, possibly a read error. This chain joins TRBV5-3 and TRBJ2-3, with a weak D call TRBD2 (5 bases). TRBV5-3 is designated an ORF whose function remains uncertain. There are 16 residues in the CDR3. This CDR3 reads CARSLVIAPSTDKQYF. As DNA, the CDR3 is TGTGCCAGAAGCTTGGTTATAGCGCCGAGCACAGATAAGCAGTATTTT.

The chain links TRBV7-9 to TRBJ2-7; 7 positions match TRBD2. The CDR3 is made up of 14 amino acids. The junction had 12 bases not matched to a gene; V was cut back by 6 bases and J by 7 bases. Germline CDR1 and CDR2: SEHNR and FQNEAQ (reference sequence). In DNA, the CDR3 is TGTGCCAGCAGTCTAGCGGAGTCTGCAGGGGAGCAGTACTTC. This translates into CASSLAESAGEQYF.